Listed below are T cell receptor beta chains from one sample, sequenced in a study of cytomegalovirus exposure and HLA in healthy donors. TCRdb's table, derived via immunoSEQ multiplex PCR, lists solely in-frame clones and lacks some. Seen here are under 250,000 clones, more than 60% observed once, and the top ten hold 1.5% to 2%. Material for sequencing was PBMCs. These TCRs come from a man aged 45 to 65 in good health and CMV-seronegative. Both conserved end residues are part of each CDR3. Fields, in order: CDR3 protein, CDR3 DNA, J gene, clone size, D gene, V gene. A D gene is named only where the DNA matches it firmly. Only some rows state a clone size, as once, few, many or a class for expanded clones.

CDR3: CASRLVLRGIYEQYF
DNA: TGTGCAAGTCGCTTAGTTCTCAGGGGAATCTACGAGCAGTACTTC
J: TRBJ2-7
size: .
D: .
V: TRBV12-2

CDR3: CASSPGTGGGQPQHF
DNA: TGTGCCAGCAGCCCCGGGACAGGGGGCGGTCAGCCCCAGCATTTT
J: TRBJ1-5
size: .
D: TRBD1
V: TRBV27

CDR3: CASSGRDSNTGELFF
DNA: TGTGCCAGCAGTGGCCGGGACTCAAACACCGGGGAGCTGTTTTTT
J: TRBJ2-2
size: .
D: .
V: TRBV27

CDR3: CASSMGTWNTEAFF
DNA: TGTGCCAGCAGCATGGGGACATGGAACACTGAAGCTTTCTTT
J: TRBJ1-1
size: .
D: .
V: TRBV5-4

CDR3: CASRPGLAAYNEQFF
DNA: TGTGCCAGTAGGCCGGGACTAGCGGCCTACAATGAGCAGTTCTTC
J: TRBJ2-1
size: once
D: TRBD2
V: TRBV19

CDR3: CAISRQGDYEQYF
DNA: TGTGCCATCAGCAGACAGGGTGATTACGAGCAGTACTTC
J: TRBJ2-7
size: .
D: TRBD1
V: TRBV10-3

CDR3: CASSLKQGRNEQYF
DNA: TGTGCCAGCAGCTTGAAACAGGGAAGGAACGAGCAGTACTTC
J: TRBJ2-7
size: .
D: .
V: TRBV5-4

CDR3: CASRISQSNQPQHF
DNA: TGTGCCAGCAGGATAAGCCAAAGCAATCAGCCCCAGCATTTT
J: TRBJ1-5
size: .
D: .
V: TRBV2

CDR3: CASSLLLANYNEQFF
DNA: TGTGCCAGCAGTTTACTACTAGCGAACTACAATGAGCAGTTCTTC
J: TRBJ2-1
size: .
D: TRBD2
V: TRBV27

CDR3: CAISEGLAGGYNEQFF
DNA: TGTGCCATCAGTGAGGGTCTAGCGGGAGGGTACAATGAGCAGTTCTTC
J: TRBJ2-1
size: .
D: TRBD2
V: TRBV10-3

CDR3: CASSWRGSEAFF
DNA: TGCGCCAGCAGCTGGAGGGGATCTGAAGCTTTCTTT
J: TRBJ1-1
size: .
D: .
V: TRBV5-1

CDR3: CASSPRGDLGYTF
DNA: TGTGCCAGCTCACCTCGGGGTGATTTGGGCTACACCTTC
J: TRBJ1-2
size: .
D: .
V: TRBV18

CDR3: CASSQVGRGIDTQYF
DNA: TGCGCCAGCAGCCAAGTAGGCAGGGGGATAGATACGCAGTATTTT
J: TRBJ2-3
size: .
D: TRBD1
V: TRBV4-1

CDR3: CASSSGQGVNNEQFF
DNA: TGCGCCAGCAGCTCCGGACAGGGAGTCAACAATGAGCAGTTCTTC
J: TRBJ2-1
size: .
D: TRBD1
V: TRBV5-1

CDR3: CASSGQGVAGELFF
DNA: TGTGCCAGCAGTGGACAGGGTGTGGCCGGGGAGCTGTTTTTT
J: TRBJ2-2
size: few
D: TRBD1
V: TRBV2

CDR3: CASSLQGNTGELFF
DNA: TGTGCCAGCAGTCTACAGGGAAACACCGGGGAGCTGTTTTTT
J: TRBJ2-2
size: .
D: .
V: TRBV28

CDR3: CSVERLAGVDTQYF
DNA: TGCAGCGTTGAAAGGCTAGCGGGAGTAGATACGCAGTATTTT
J: TRBJ2-3
size: .
D: TRBD2
V: TRBV29-1

CDR3: CASSLSGRADTQYF
DNA: TGCGCCAGCAGCCTAAGCGGGAGGGCGGATACGCAGTATTTT
J: TRBJ2-3
size: .
D: TRBD2
V: TRBV5-1

CDR3: CASRKESADSSAQHF
DNA: TGTGCCAGCAGGAAGGAATCGGCAGACTCATCGGCCCAGCATTTT
J: TRBJ1-5
size: .
D: .
V: TRBV7-8

CDR3: CASLRGPDTEAFF
DNA: TGTGCCAGCCTTAGGGGGCCGGACACTGAAGCTTTCTTT
J: TRBJ1-1
size: few
D: TRBD1
V: TRBV7-9

CDR3: CAWSLGVYSEQYF
DNA: TGTGCCTGGAGTCTAGGGGTTTATAGCGAGCAGTACTTC
J: TRBJ2-7
size: .
D: .
V: TRBV30

CDR3: CASSYPGHSSYEQYF
DNA: TGTGCCAGCAGTTATCCGGGACATAGCTCCTACGAGCAGTACTTC
J: TRBJ2-7
size: .
D: .
V: TRBV28

CDR3: CASSLFGGRGYTF
DNA: TGCGCCAGCAGCTTATTCGGGGGGCGAGGCTACACCTTC
J: TRBJ1-2
size: .
D: .
V: TRBV5-1

CDR3: CASSFLSGDRGEQPQHF
DNA: TGTGCCAGCAGCTTTTTATCCGGCGACAGGGGGGAACAGCCCCAGCATTTT
J: TRBJ1-5
size: .
D: TRBD1
V: TRBV7-8

CDR3: CASSLDRAYGYTF
DNA: TGTGCCAGCAGCTTGGACAGGGCCTATGGCTACACCTTC
J: TRBJ1-2
size: once
D: .
V: TRBV5-5

CDR3: CASSRGGGYTF
DNA: TGTGCCAGCAGTCGGGGTGGTGGCTACACCTTC
J: TRBJ1-2
size: .
D: .
V: TRBV6-5

CDR3: CASSSDSNQPQHF
DNA: TGTGCCAGCAGCTCAGATAGCAATCAGCCCCAGCATTTT
J: TRBJ1-5
size: .
D: .
V: TRBV5-4

CDR3: CASSQDQGASTDTQYF
DNA: TGCGCCAGCAGCCAAGACCAGGGGGCGTCGACAGATACGCAGTATTTT
J: TRBJ2-3
size: .
D: TRBD1
V: TRBV4-1

CDR3: CASSPTLGGGEQYF
DNA: TGTGCCAGCAGCCCGACCCTGGGCGGGGGAGAGCAGTACTTC
J: TRBJ2-7
size: .
D: TRBD2
V: TRBV9

CDR3: CASSLGTGGKDTQYF
DNA: TGTGCCAGCAGCTTAGGGACAGGGGGCAAAGATACGCAGTATTTT
J: TRBJ2-3
size: .
D: TRBD1
V: TRBV7-9

CDR3: CASSVMNTEAFF
DNA: TGTGCCAGCAGCGTAATGAACACTGAAGCTTTCTTT
J: TRBJ1-1
size: .
D: .
V: TRBV2

CDR3: CASSFQAGVINEQFF
DNA: TGCGCCAGCAGCTTCCAAGCGGGAGTAATCAATGAGCAGTTCTTC
J: TRBJ2-1
size: .
D: TRBD2
V: TRBV5-1

CDR3: CASSYRGTANEKLFF
DNA: TGTGCCAGTAGTTACAGGGGAACCGCTAATGAAAAACTGTTTTTT
J: TRBJ1-4
size: .
D: TRBD1
V: TRBV19

CDR3: CASSIGEVGNQPQHF
DNA: TGTGCCAGTAGTATCGGCGAGGTCGGTAATCAGCCCCAGCATTTT
J: TRBJ1-5
size: .
D: .
V: TRBV19

CDR3: CASSERRGNQPQHF
DNA: TGTGCCAGCAGTGAAAGGAGGGGCAATCAGCCCCAGCATTTT
J: TRBJ1-5
size: .
D: .
V: TRBV6-1

CDR3: CASSLGATGVYGYTF
DNA: TGCGCCAGCAGCTTGGGGGCGACAGGGGTCTATGGCTACACCTTC
J: TRBJ1-2
size: .
D: TRBD1
V: TRBV5-1

CDR3: CAWKCTGRSAGGQETQYF
DNA: TGTGCCTGGAAGTGTACGGGTAGGTCGGCGGGAGGTCAGGAGACCCAGTACTTC
J: TRBJ2-5
size: few
D: TRBD2
V: TRBV30

CDR3: CASSSSQLAGGLNEQFF
DNA: TGCGCCAGCAGCAGCTCCCAACTAGCGGGAGGGTTAAATGAGCAGTTCTTC
J: TRBJ2-1
size: .
D: TRBD2
V: TRBV5-1

CDR3: CASSQQATTNEKLFF
DNA: TGCGCCAGCAGCCAACAGGCCACAACTAATGAAAAACTGTTTTTT
J: TRBJ1-4
size: few
D: .
V: TRBV4-1

CDR3: CASSMGLAASTDTQYF
DNA: TGTGCCAGCAGCATGGGACTAGCTGCTAGCACAGATACGCAGTATTTT
J: TRBJ2-3
size: .
D: TRBD2
V: TRBV7-2